This T cell receptor beta chain was obtained from a study of blood T cell repertoires in COVID-19. In the study overall: PBMCs, B-cell-depleted T cells, or T cells provided the cDNA or gDNA that made up the material.

The protocol was immunoSEQ multiplex PCR, while the TCRdb copy is restricted to in-frame clones and leaves out a portion. Among roughly 300,000 clones listed, just over 85% were seen once. This TCR was recovered from a man aged 25-45 years who had recovered from COVID-19. Input material: PBMCs or T cells enriched from blood (not recorded which).

CDR3 loop: CASGQLLGDTGELFF. Written as DNA, the CDR3 is TGTGCCAGCGGACAGCTACTCGGTGACACCGGGGAGCTGTTTTTT. The V and J genes are TRBV9 and TRBJ2-2, with a possible D match to TRBD1 (6 bases). V shed 7 bases and J shed 3 bases, with 16 bases lying between them. The CDR3 length is 15 residues. CDR1 and CDR2 (germline): SGDLS, YYNGEE.